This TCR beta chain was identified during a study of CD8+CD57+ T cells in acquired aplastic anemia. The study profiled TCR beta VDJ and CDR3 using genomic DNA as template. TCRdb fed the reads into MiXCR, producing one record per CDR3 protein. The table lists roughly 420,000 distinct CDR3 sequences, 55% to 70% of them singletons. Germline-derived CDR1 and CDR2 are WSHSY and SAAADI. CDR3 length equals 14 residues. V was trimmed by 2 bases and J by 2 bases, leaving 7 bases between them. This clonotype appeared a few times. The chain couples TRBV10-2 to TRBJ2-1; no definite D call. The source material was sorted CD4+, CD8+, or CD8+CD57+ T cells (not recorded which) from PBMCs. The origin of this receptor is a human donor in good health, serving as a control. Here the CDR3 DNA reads TGCGCCAGCAGTGAGCGGAATACCTACAATGAGCAGTTCTTC. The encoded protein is CASSERNTYNEQFF.